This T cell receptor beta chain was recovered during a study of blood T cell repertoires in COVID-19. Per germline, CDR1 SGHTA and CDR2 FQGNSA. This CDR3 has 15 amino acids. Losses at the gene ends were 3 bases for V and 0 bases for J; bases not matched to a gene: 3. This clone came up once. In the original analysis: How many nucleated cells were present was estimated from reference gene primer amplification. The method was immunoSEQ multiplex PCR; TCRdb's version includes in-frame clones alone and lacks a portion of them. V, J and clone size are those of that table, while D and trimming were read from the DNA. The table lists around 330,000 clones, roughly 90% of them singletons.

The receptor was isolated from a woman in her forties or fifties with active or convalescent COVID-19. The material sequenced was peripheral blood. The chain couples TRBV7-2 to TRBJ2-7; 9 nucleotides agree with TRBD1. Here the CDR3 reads CASSLTGGPSYEQYF. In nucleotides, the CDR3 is TGTGCCAGCAGCTTGACAGGGGGTCCCTCCTACGAGCAGTACTTC.